The next 23 T cell receptor beta chains were all read from a single sample in a study of control samples from healthy donors and cancer patients. The protocol was immunoSEQ multiplex PCR, while the TCRdb copy is restricted to in-frame clones and leaves out a portion. The table records 120,000 or so clones, about 87% of them present only once. Sequencing was performed on blood. Receptors originate from a man between 60 and 75 years old in good health.

A few counts support this clone. The chain links TRBV19 to TRBJ2-5, with TRBD2 matching over 7 bases. Germline V gene lookup returns CDR1 LNHDA and CDR2 SQIVND (reference sequence). The CDR3 runs 15 residues. Unmatched junction bases numbered 6, after V lost 3 bases and J lost 2 bases. CDR3 sequence reads: CASSIYAGDQETQYF. CDR3 DNA sequence: TGTGCCAGTAGTATTTACGCGGGGGATCAAGAGACCCAGTACTTC.

The rearrangement uses TRBV19 and TRBJ1-2, with D unresolved. Germline CDR1 is LNHDA and CDR2 is SQIVND (reference sequence). The CDR3 has 12 amino acids. Trimming pared 5 bases from V and 4 bases from J, leaving 8 bases between. The CDR3 DNA is TGTGCCAGTAGTGTGGCTCCCTATGGCTACACCTTC. Its protein is CASSVAPYGYTF. Full variable domain (remainder filled in from reference TRBV19 and TRBJ1-2): DGGITQSPKYLFRKEGQNVTLSCEQNLNHDAMYWYRQDPGQGLRLIYYSQIVNDFQKGDIAEGYSVSREKKESFPLTVTSAQKNPTAFYLCASSVAPYGYTFGSGTRLTVV.

This chain uses TRBV19 with TRBJ1-1; possibly TRBD1 for D (6 bases). The V gene's germline CDR1 is LNHDA and CDR2 SQIVND (reference sequence). Trimming left V 10 bases short and J 7 bases short, with 13 bases between. The CDR3 is 11 amino acids. CDR3 sequence reads: CATSDRIEAFF. The DNA of the CDR3 is TGTGCCACCTCCGACAGGATTGAAGCTTTCTTT.

The rearrangement uses TRBV28 and TRBJ2-1; 10 nucleotides agree with TRBD2. Germline V gene data show CDR1 as MDHEN and CDR2 as SYDVKM. V was clipped by 5 bases and J by 4 bases; unmatched bases: 5. This CDR3 is 15 amino acids long. CDR3 sequence reads: CASSAPSGGYNEQFF. In DNA form, the CDR3 reads TGTGCCAGCAGTGCCCCTAGCGGGGGTTACAATGAGCAGTTCTTC.

V is TRBV19 and J is TRBJ1-5; D remains ambiguous. Germline CDR1 reads LNHDA; CDR2 reads SQIVND (reference sequence). The V and J ends lost 3 bases and 1 base respectively, with 10 bases between them. This CDR3 is built from 15 residues. This CDR3 reads CASSITQFSNQPQHF. As DNA, the CDR3 is TGTGCCAGTAGTATTACCCAGTTCAGCAATCAGCCCCAGCATTTT.

This clone has a single count. The chain links TRBV28 to TRBJ2-7; no clear D gene. The CDR3 spans 15 residues. V was cut by 5 bases and J by 1 base, with 15 bases left in between. Germline-derived CDR1 and CDR2 are MDHEN and SYDVKM. DNA for the CDR3: TGTGCCAGCAGTCCCCCCCGAACAGCTTCCTACGAGCAGTACTTC. Translating it yields CASSPPRTASYEQYF.

The chain couples TRBV4-1 to TRBJ1-2; possible D gene TRBD1, 5 bases. V lost 4 bases and J 5 bases, leaving 17 bases between the germline ends. The CDR3 consists of 15 residues. The germline CDR1 and CDR2 sequences are MGHRA and YSYEKL. CDR3 amino acids: CASSLHLGDEYGYTF. The CDR3 bases are TGCGCCAGCAGCCTTCACCTGGGGGATGAATATGGCTACACCTTC.

The chain carries TRBV10-2 and TRBJ1-6, with 7 bases fitting TRBD1. CDR3 length: 14 amino acids. V shed 3 bases, J shed 5 bases, and the junction held 1 base outside the gene matches. CDR1 and CDR2 (germline): WSHSY, SAAADI. CDR3 nucleotides: TGCGCCAGCAGTGACACAGGGGATAATTCACCCCTCCACTTT. Protein product: CASSDTGDNSPLHF.

This rearrangement joins TRBV20-1 to TRBJ1-2; D unclear. The CDR3 consists of 11 residues. Trimming took off 3 bases at V and 7 bases at J, with 9 bases between the two ends. Per the germline V gene, CDR1 is DFQATT and CDR2 is SNEGSKA (reference sequence). DNA for the CDR3: TGCAGTGCTAGCCCCCAAGTTGGCTACACCTTC. It specifies CSASPQVGYTF.

This rearrangement joins TRBV19 to TRBJ2-3; the match to TRBD2 covers 15 bases. The CDR3 covers 17 residues. Trimming took 3 bases from V and 4 from J; bases not matched to a gene: 5. Germline V gene lookup returns CDR1 LNHDA and CDR2 SQIVND (reference sequence). The CDR3 sequence: CASSIGLAGGPSDTQYF. The CDR3 DNA sequence: TGTGCCAGTAGTATCGGACTAGCGGGGGGGCCCTCAGATACGCAGTATTTT.

The J gene is TRBJ1-2, the V gene TRBV28; 11 nucleotides align to TRBD1. Germline CDR1 MDHEN, CDR2 SYDVKM. The CDR3 consists of 14 residues. V lost 5 bases and J lost 3; bases outside the gene matches: 2. CDR3 loop: CASSGTGGDYGYTF. CDR3 coding DNA: TGTGCCAGCAGTGGGACAGGGGGTGACTATGGCTACACCTTC.

The rearrangement joins TRBV6-2 or TRBV6-3 to TRBJ1-2, with D uncertain. CDR1 and CDR2 (germline): MNHEY, SVGEGT. CDR3 length: 13 residues. V was clipped by 2 bases and J by 3 bases, with 7 bases between them. CDR3 residues: CASSYQSYYGYTF. The DNA for the CDR3 is TGTGCCAGCAGTTACCAGTCCTACTATGGCTACACCTTC.

The chain combines TRBV19 with TRBJ2-3; 9 nucleotides align to TRBD2. CDR3 length: 16 amino acids. Germline V gives CDR1 LNHDA, CDR2 SQIVND (reference sequence). Trimming at V came to 4 bases and at J to 0 bases, leaving 5 bases not matched to a gene. The CDR3 spells CASSRSLAGSTDTQYF. The CDR3 nucleotides are TGTGCCAGTAGTAGGTCCCTAGCGGGGAGCACAGATACGCAGTATTTT.

The CDR3 sequence: CASSYYAEGGYTF. The CDR3 DNA follows: TGTGCCAGCAGTTATTACGCAGAAGGCGGCTACACCTTC. This chain connects TRBV6-6 to TRBJ1-2, with D hard to call. Trimming removed 3 bases from V and 8 bases from J, with 13 bases in between. The CDR3 has 13 amino acids. CDR1 MNHNY and CDR2 SVGAGI come from the germline V gene (reference sequence).

This rearrangement joins TRBV9 to TRBJ2-5; D call uncertain. Trimming removed 2 bases at V and 5 bases at J, with 10 bases between. The germline gives CDR1 SGDLS, CDR2 YYNGEE. The CDR3 has 13 residues. The CDR3 sequence: CASSVSPAETQYF. CDR3 bases: TGTGCCAGCAGCGTGTCCCCTGCGGAGACCCAGTACTTC. Full variable domain (outside the CDR3, taken from reference TRBV9 and TRBJ2-5): DSGVTQTPKHLITATGQRVTLRCSPRSGDLSVYWYQQSLDQGLQFLIQYYNGEERAKGNILERFSAQQFPDLHSELNLSSLELGDSALYFCASSVSPAETQYFGPGTRLLVL.

The V and J genes are TRBV10-3 and TRBJ1-3; D might be TRBD1 (5 bases). V shed 3 bases and J shed 0 bases, with 12 bases lying between them. The germline V gene encodes CDR1 ENHRY and CDR2 SYGVKD. This CDR3 contains 16 residues. The CDR3 sequence is CAISDLRENSGNTIYF. The DNA of the CDR3 is TGTGCCATCAGTGACCTCAGGGAAAACTCTGGAAACACCATATATTTT.

The chain is built from TRBV7-9 and TRBJ1-4; maybe TRBD1 (5 bases). This CDR3 contains 15 residues. V dropped 1 base and J dropped 3 bases, with 9 bases sitting between them. Germline V gene data show CDR1 as SEHNR and CDR2 as FQNEAQ (reference sequence). The CDR3 loop is CASSLGAGPNEKLFF. CDR3 DNA: TGTGCCAGCAGCTTAGGGGCAGGGCCTAATGAAAAACTGTTTTTT.

This rearrangement joins TRBV12-2 to TRBJ1-5. TRBV12-2 is annotated as a pseudogene. This CDR3 region has 18 residues. The CDR3 reads CASRLVSQRVLLIYPQHF. The CDR3, as DNA: TGTGCAAGTCGCTTAGTCAGCCAGAGGGTCCTTTTGATTTATCCCCAGCATTTT.

This clone has only one observation. J is TRBJ2-5 and V is TRBV7-2; possible D gene TRBD1, 6 bases. CDR1 is SGHTA and CDR2 is FQGNSA in the germline V gene. V gave up 3 bases and J gave up 2 bases, with 7 bases separating them. The CDR3 totals 13 residues. The CDR3 bases are TGTGCCAGCAGCTTGGGACAACAAGAGACCCAGTACTTC. It codes for CASSLGQQETQYF. Full variable domain (remainder filled in from reference TRBV7-2 and TRBJ2-5): GAGVSQSPSNKVTEKGKDVELRCDPISGHTALYWYRQSLGQGLEFLIYFQGNSAPDKSGLPSDRFSAERTGGSVSTLTIQRTQQEDSAVYLCASSLGQQETQYFGPGTRLLVL.

The chain uses TRBV9 and TRBJ2-3; 8 bases agree with TRBD2. The ends lost 8 bases at V and 0 bases at J; junction bases unmatched: 14. Germline CDR1 SGDLS, CDR2 YYNGEE. The CDR3 has 17 residues. The CDR3 bases are TGTGCCAGGGAAGGGGGACTAGGAGGGACTAGCACAGATACGCAGTATTTT. Its protein product is CAREGGLGGTSTDTQYF.

The chain has TRBV9 and TRBJ1-5; D might be TRBD1 (6 bases). Per germline, CDR1 SGDLS and CDR2 YYNGEE. This CDR3 comprises 14 residues. Trimming took off 3 bases at V and 10 bases at J, with 17 bases between the two ends. The CDR3 sequence: CASSGGGSGEPQHF. Written as DNA, the CDR3 is TGTGCCAGCAGCGGAGGGGGTAGTGGGGAACCCCAGCATTTT. Combining the CDR3 with reference TRBV9 and TRBJ1-5 gives the whole variable domain DSGVTQTPKHLITATGQRVTLRCSPRSGDLSVYWYQQSLDQGLQFLIQYYNGEERAKGNILERFSAQQFPDLHSELNLSSLELGDSALYFCASSGGGSGEPQHFGDGTRLSIL.

The chain links TRBV6-5 to TRBJ1-6, with TRBD1 matching 7 bases. The CDR3 contains 15 residues. The J segment lost 4 bases and the V segment lost 2 bases, leaving 2 bases of the junction unmatched. Germline CDR1 MNHEY, CDR2 SVGAGI. CDR3 sequence: CASSYAGQYNSPLHF. CDR3 nucleotide sequence: TGTGCCAGCAGTTACGCGGGACAGTATAATTCACCCCTCCACTTT.

The J gene is TRBJ1-6, the V gene TRBV4-3; 9 bases are a match to TRBD1. This CDR3 has 17 residues. CDR1 is LGHNA, CDR2 YSLEER, per germline. Trimming cost V 5 bases and J 7 bases; bases outside gene matches: 12. The CDR3 sequence: CASSSYSTGGRNSPLHF. The CDR3 DNA is TGCGCCAGCAGCAGTTATTCGACAGGGGGGAGAAATTCACCCCTCCACTTT.